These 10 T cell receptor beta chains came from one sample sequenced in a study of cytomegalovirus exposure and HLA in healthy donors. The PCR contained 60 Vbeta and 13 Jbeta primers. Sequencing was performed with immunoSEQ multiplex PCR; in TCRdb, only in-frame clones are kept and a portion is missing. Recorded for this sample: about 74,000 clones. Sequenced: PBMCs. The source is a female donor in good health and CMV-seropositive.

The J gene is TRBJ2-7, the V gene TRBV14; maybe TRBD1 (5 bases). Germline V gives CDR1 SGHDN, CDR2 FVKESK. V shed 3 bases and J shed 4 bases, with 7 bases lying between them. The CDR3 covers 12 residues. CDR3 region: CASSHDRYEQYF. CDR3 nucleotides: TGTGCCAGCAGCCACGACAGATACGAGCAGTACTTC.

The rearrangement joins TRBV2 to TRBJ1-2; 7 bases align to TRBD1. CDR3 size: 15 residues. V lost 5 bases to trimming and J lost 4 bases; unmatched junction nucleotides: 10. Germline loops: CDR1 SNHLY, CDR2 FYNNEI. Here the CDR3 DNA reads TGTGCCAGCAGTTACCCCGGGACAGAGAGCTATGGCTACACCTTC. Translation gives CASSYPGTESYGYTF. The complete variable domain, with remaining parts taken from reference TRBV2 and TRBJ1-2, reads EPEVTQTPSHQVTQMGQEVILRCVPISNHLYFYWYRQILGQKVEFLVSFYNNEISEKSEIFDDQFSVERPDGSNFTLKIRSTKLEDSAMYFCASSYPGTESYGYTFGSGTRLTVV.

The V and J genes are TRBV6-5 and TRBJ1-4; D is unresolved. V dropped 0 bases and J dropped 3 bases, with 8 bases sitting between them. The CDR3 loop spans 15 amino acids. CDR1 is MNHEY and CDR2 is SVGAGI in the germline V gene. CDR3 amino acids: CASSYSWASNEKLFF. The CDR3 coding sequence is TGTGCCAGCAGTTACTCTTGGGCCTCTAATGAAAAACTGTTTTTT.

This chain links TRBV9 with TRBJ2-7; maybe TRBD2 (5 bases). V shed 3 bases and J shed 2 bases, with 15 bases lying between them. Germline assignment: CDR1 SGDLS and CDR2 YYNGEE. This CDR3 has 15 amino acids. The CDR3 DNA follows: TGTGCCAGCAGCGCGGGAACGGCTCAGGCCTACGAGCAGTACTTC. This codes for CASSAGTAQAYEQYF.

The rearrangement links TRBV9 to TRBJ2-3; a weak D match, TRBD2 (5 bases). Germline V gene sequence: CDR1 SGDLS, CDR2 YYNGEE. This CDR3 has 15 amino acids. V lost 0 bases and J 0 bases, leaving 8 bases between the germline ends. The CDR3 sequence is CASSVAGSSTDTQYF. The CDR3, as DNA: TGTGCCAGCAGCGTAGCGGGATCTAGCACAGATACGCAGTATTTT. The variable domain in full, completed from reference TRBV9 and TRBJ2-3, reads DSGVTQTPKHLITATGQRVTLRCSPRSGDLSVYWYQQSLDQGLQFLIQYYNGEERAKGNILERFSAQQFPDLHSELNLSSLELGDSALYFCASSVAGSSTDTQYFGPGTRLTVL.

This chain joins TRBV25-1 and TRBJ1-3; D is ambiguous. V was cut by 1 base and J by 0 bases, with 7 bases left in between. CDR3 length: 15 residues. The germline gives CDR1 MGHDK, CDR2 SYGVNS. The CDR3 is CASSESVGSGNTIYF. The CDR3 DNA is TGTGCCAGCAGTGAATCGGTTGGCTCTGGAAACACCATATATTTT.

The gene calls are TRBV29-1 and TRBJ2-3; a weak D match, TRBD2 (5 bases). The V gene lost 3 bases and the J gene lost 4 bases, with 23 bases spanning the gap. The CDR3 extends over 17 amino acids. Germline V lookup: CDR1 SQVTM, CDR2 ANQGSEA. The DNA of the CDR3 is TGCAGCGTTGAGTGGGTCCAAGCCGGCGCGCGGGCAGATACGCAGTATTTT. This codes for CSVEWVQAGARADTQYF.

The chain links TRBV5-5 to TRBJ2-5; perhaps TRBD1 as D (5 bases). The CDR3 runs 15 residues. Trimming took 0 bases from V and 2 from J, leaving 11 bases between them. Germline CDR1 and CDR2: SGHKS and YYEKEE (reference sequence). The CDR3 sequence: CASSLAGILQETQYF. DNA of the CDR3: TGTGCCAGCAGCTTGGCAGGGATCCTTCAAGAGACCCAGTACTTC.

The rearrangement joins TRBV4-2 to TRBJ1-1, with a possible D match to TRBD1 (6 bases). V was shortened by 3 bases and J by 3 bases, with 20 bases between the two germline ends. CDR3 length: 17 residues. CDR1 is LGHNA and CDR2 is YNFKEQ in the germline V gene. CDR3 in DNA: TGTGCCAGCAGCCATCCCAGGACTCAGGGGTCCGACACTGAAGCTTTCTTT. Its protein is CASSHPRTQGSDTEAFF.

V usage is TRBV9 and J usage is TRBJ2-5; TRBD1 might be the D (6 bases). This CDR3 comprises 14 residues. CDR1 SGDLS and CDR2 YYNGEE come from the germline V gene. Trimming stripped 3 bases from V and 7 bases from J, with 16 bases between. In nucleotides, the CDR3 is TGTGCCAGCAGCGGTCTAGAGGGGGTGCGGACCCAGTACTTC. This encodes CASSGLEGVRTQYF. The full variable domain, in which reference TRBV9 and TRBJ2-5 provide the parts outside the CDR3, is DSGVTQTPKHLITATGQRVTLRCSPRSGDLSVYWYQQSLDQGLQFLIQYYNGEERAKGNILERFSAQQFPDLHSELNLSSLELGDSALYFCASSGLEGVRTQYFGPGTRLLVL.